This T cell receptor beta chain was profiled in a study of CD8+ T cells in alopecia areata. Study-level points and caveats: Amid tofacitinib therapy, many expanded lesional clones stayed present in scalp and blood. Lesional scalp, notably in alopecia totalis/universalis, had clonality above that of normal scalp.

Regarding treatment: oral pan-JAK inhibitor, 5-10 mg twice daily. After isolation, RNA underwent reverse transcription to generate cDNA as the sequencing template. Libraries were prepared by immunoSEQ multiplex PCR; TCRdb keeps only in-frame clonotypes and omits some of them. Of more than 95,000 clones in the sample, roughly 63% were seen once. For this clone: The antigen is not known.

The source material was CD8+ T cells sorted from blood, sampled at week 4, from a patient treated with tofacitinib. The receptor was derived from a human donor with alopecia areata.

Written as DNA, the CDR3 is TGTGCCAGCAGCTCGCCATACTCTAGCGCAAATGAGCAGTTCTTC. This codes for CASSSPYSSANEQFF. The rearrangement uses TRBV7-6 and TRBJ2-1; TRBD2 might be the D (6 bases). Germline loops: CDR1 SGHVS, CDR2 FNYEAQ. CDR3 length: 15 amino acids. V was pared by 4 bases and J by 7 bases, with 17 bases between.